A single sample is the source of the 8 T cell receptor beta chains below, sequenced in a study of T cell responses to AZD1222 COVID-19 vaccine. TCRdb's table, derived via immunoSEQ multiplex PCR, lists solely in-frame clones and lacks some. Of about 68,000 clones in the sample, 86% were seen once. This specimen consisted of peripheral blood, obtained on day 0 of AZD1222 vaccination. The source of these receptors is an adult in good health.

V usage is TRBV11-2 and J usage is TRBJ1-1, with a possible D match to TRBD1 (5 bases). Germline values: CDR1 SGHAT, CDR2 FQNNGV. V dropped 5 bases and J dropped 2 bases, with 12 bases sitting between them. CDR3 length equals 14 residues. CDR3 region: CASSLRRGNTEAFF. In DNA form, the CDR3 reads TGTGCCAGCAGCCTTAGGAGGGGAAACACTGAAGCTTTCTTT.

The gene calls are TRBV5-8 and TRBJ2-7; 7 nucleotides align to TRBD1. The CDR3 is 13 residues long. V dropped 0 bases and J dropped 5; count of bases not matched to a gene: 2. Germline assignment: CDR1 SGHTS and CDR2 YDEGEE. CDR3 DNA sequence: TGTGCCAGCAGCTTGGAACAGGGGAACGAGCAGTACTTC. The encoded protein is CASSLEQGNEQYF.

This chain links TRBV11-2 with TRBJ2-5, with 9 bases fitting TRBD2. V was clipped by 2 bases and J by 5 bases; unmatched bases: 6. The germline gives CDR1 SGHAT, CDR2 FQNNGV. CDR3 length: 15 residues. The CDR3 protein is CASSLRLAERETQYF. DNA of the CDR3: TGTGCCAGCAGCTTACGACTAGCGGAGAGGGAGACCCAGTACTTC.

The rearrangement joins TRBV7-3 to TRBJ1-2; 9 nucleotides match TRBD1. CDR3 length equals 14 residues. Germline-derived CDR1 and CDR2 are SGHTA and FQGTGA. V was pared by 5 bases and J by 1 base, with 2 bases of the junction left unmatched. The DNA of the CDR3 is TGTGCCAGCAGCCGGGACAGGGATAACTATGGCTACACCTTC. Translating it yields CASSRDRDNYGYTF. Drawing the rest from reference TRBV7-3 and TRBJ1-2, the complete variable domain is GAGVSQTPSNKVTEKGKYVELRCDPISGHTALYWYRQSLGQGPEFLIYFQGTGAADDSGLPNDRFFAVRPEGSVSTLKIQRTERGDSAVYLCASSRDRDNYGYTFGSGTRLTVV.

This chain links TRBV6-1 with TRBJ2-2; no reliable D call. CDR3 size: 13 residues. Looked up from germline, CDR1 is MNHNS and CDR2 is SASEGT. Between the trimmed V and J ends, which lost 1 base and 4 bases, there was a span of 4 bases. In DNA, the CDR3 is TGTGCCAGCAGTGAAGTTTCCACCGGGGAGCTGTTTTTT. This codes for CASSEVSTGELFF.

The chain combines TRBV19 with TRBJ2-5, with 7 bases that match TRBD1. The length of the CDR3 is 15 residues. Germline CDR1 is LNHDA and CDR2 is SQIVND (reference sequence). Germline trimming cut 1 base from V and 5 bases from J; bases unmatched to any gene: 7. The CDR3 protein is CASSIGDREYETQYF. The DNA of the CDR3 is TGTGCCAGTAGTATAGGAGACAGGGAGTATGAGACCCAGTACTTC. Full variable domain (rest looked up from reference TRBV19 and TRBJ2-5): DGGITQSPKYLFRKEGQNVTLSCEQNLNHDAMYWYRQDPGQGLRLIYYSQIVNDFQKGDIAEGYSVSREKKESFPLTVTSAQKNPTAFYLCASSIGDREYETQYFGPGTRLLVL.

This chain uses TRBV27 with TRBJ1-1; no clear D gene. This CDR3 region has 14 residues. V shed 1 base and J shed 2 bases, with 8 bases lying between them. Germline V CDR1 and CDR2: MNHEY, SMNVEV (reference sequence). CDR3 in DNA: TGTGCCAGCAGTTTATTATCCGTAAACACTGAAGCTTTCTTT. Amino acids: CASSLLSVNTEAFF.

The table lists this clone with a count of one. The chain uses TRBV6-1 and TRBJ1-2; 9 nucleotides align to TRBD1. The CDR3 consists of 14 residues. V shed 1 base, J shed 5 bases, and the junction held 2 bases outside the gene matches. Germline CDR1 reads MNHNS; CDR2 reads SASEGT. The CDR3 spells CASSEEGQGYGYTF. DNA for the CDR3: TGTGCCAGCAGTGAAGAGGGACAGGGTTATGGCTACACCTTC.